Listed below are T cell receptor beta chains from one sample, sequenced in a study of persistence of HIV-infected CD4 T cells. For these TCRs, the target antigens are not known. TCRdb keeps only in-frame clones here, not all; method: immunoSEQ multiplex PCR. The sample holds about 32,000 clones, 65% to 75% seen once. Material: CD4+ T cells sorted from PBMCs after roughly 18-hour stimulation, obtained from a patient who received antiretroviral therapy. Source of these receptors: an adult man with HIV who was CMV-seropositive. The CDR3 runs from the conserved cysteine through the conserved F or W. D genes are given only for firm matches. Clone size appears in some rows only: once, few, many, or a class for an expanded clone.

V: TRBV6-5; D: -; J: TRBJ2-2; size: -; DNA: TGTGCCAGCAGTTTACGGCGTGACACCGGGGAGCTGTTTTTT; CDR3: CASSLRRDTGELFF
V: TRBV15; D: TRBD1; J: TRBJ1-5; size: -; DNA: TGTGCCACCAGCAGATCCGGGACAGGGGGTAATCAGCCCCAGCATTTT; CDR3: CATSRSGTGGNQPQHF
V: TRBV28; D: TRBD2; J: TRBJ2-1; size: -; DNA: TGTGCCAGCAGTTTTAGCGGGGGTTCTGTCTACAATGAGCAGTTCTTC; CDR3: CASSFSGGSVYNEQFF
V: TRBV18; D: TRBD2; J: TRBJ2-7; size: -; DNA: TGTGCCAGCTCACCACGGGCGGGGGGGCCCTACGAGCAGTACTTC; CDR3: CASSPRAGGPYEQYF
V: TRBV6-5; D: -; J: TRBJ2-1; size: few; DNA: TGTGCCAGCAGTTACTCGGGTTCCGGCAGGGTTGAGCAGTTCTTC; CDR3: CASSYSGSGRVEQFF
V: TRBV5-1; D: -; J: TRBJ2-7; size: -; DNA: TGCGCCAGCAGCTTGGAAGGGTACGAGCAGTACTTC; CDR3: CASSLEGYEQYF
V: TRBV28; D: TRBD1; J: TRBJ1-6; size: few; DNA: TGTGCCAGCCGGTCCGGGACAGGAGGCTCACCCCTCCACTTT; CDR3: CASRSGTGGSPLHF
V: TRBV15; D: -; J: TRBJ2-7; size: few; DNA: TGTGCCACCAGCAGAGAGGTAGGCCGATCTTACGAGCAGTACTTC; CDR3: CATSREVGRSYEQYF
V: TRBV30; D: -; J: TRBJ2-3; size: -; DNA: TGTGCCTGGAGTGTCGGACAGCTTCTCACAGATACGCAGTATTTT; CDR3: CAWSVGQLLTDTQYF
V: TRBV4-1; D: -; J: TRBJ1-6; size: -; DNA: TGCGCCAGCAGCCAAGTCCAGGGTTATAATTCACCCCTCCACTTT; CDR3: CASSQVQGYNSPLHF
V: TRBV3-1/TRBV3-2; D: -; J: TRBJ1-1; size: medium-sized; DNA: TGTGCCAGCAGCCCGACCCAAGTCGGAGCGGGGACTGAAGCTTTCTTT; CDR3: CASSPTQVGAGTEAFF
V: TRBV6-1; D: -; J: TRBJ2-1; size: -; DNA: TGTGCCAGCAGTGAAGGACAGCCGTACAATGAGCAGTTCTTC; CDR3: CASSEGQPYNEQFF
V: TRBV9; D: -; J: TRBJ1-1; size: -; DNA: TGTGCCAGCAGCCGCATGAACACTGAAGCTTTCTTT; CDR3: CASSRMNTEAFF
V: TRBV9; D: -; J: TRBJ1-4; size: -; DNA: TGTGCCAGCAGCGTAACCGGGTCCAATGAAAAACTGTTTTTT; CDR3: CASSVTGSNEKLFF
V: TRBV6-5; D: -; J: TRBJ2-7; size: -; DNA: TGTGCCAGCAGCCCATACCGCGATGAATCCTACGAGCAGTACTTC; CDR3: CASSPYRDESYEQYF
V: TRBV27; D: -; J: TRBJ1-5; size: -; DNA: TGTGCCAGCAGTCTGACAGGTCCCCAATATCAGCCCCAGCATTTT; CDR3: CASSLTGPQYQPQHF
V: TRBV7-9; D: TRBD1; J: TRBJ2-2; size: -; DNA: TGTGCCAGCAGCTCCCCCACGGGACAGGACACCGGGGAGCTGTTTTTT; CDR3: CASSSPTGQDTGELFF
V: TRBV4-1; D: TRBD2; J: TRBJ2-7; size: once; DNA: TGCGCCAGCAGCCAAGATCTAGCGGGGGGTAGCTCCTACGAGCAGTACTTC; CDR3: CASSQDLAGGSSYEQYF
V: TRBV27; D: -; J: TRBJ1-3; size: -; DNA: TGTGCCAGCAGCTCTGGAAACACCATATATTTT; CDR3: CASSSGNTIYF
V: TRBV3-1/TRBV3-2; D: -; J: TRBJ1-6; size: -; DNA: TGTGCCAGCAGCCAAGCGGGATACTCACCCCTCCACTTT; CDR3: CASSQAGYSPLHF
V: TRBV6-1; D: TRBD1; J: TRBJ1-3; size: -; DNA: TGTGCCAGCAGTGAACCGGGACAGGGGGTAGGAAACACCATATATTTT; CDR3: CASSEPGQGVGNTIYF
V: TRBV4-2; D: -; J: TRBJ2-1; size: -; DNA: TGTGCCAGCAGCCAGCAGGGCTGGGGCTCCTACAATGAGCAGTTCTTC; CDR3: CASSQQGWGSYNEQFF
V: TRBV25-1; D: TRBD1; J: TRBJ2-3; size: medium-sized; DNA: TGTGCCAGCAGTGTAGGAGACAGGGGAGGAGATACGCAGTATTTT; CDR3: CASSVGDRGGDTQYF
V: TRBV7-8; D: TRBD1; J: TRBJ1-5; size: -; DNA: TGTGCCAGCAGCCCCCTAACGGGACAGGGCAATCAGCCCCAGCATTTT; CDR3: CASSPLTGQGNQPQHF
V: TRBV10-2; D: TRBD1; J: TRBJ1-3; size: few; DNA: TGCGCCAGCAGTGGCCGAGACAGGGATGGAAACACCATATATTTT; CDR3: CASSGRDRDGNTIYF
V: TRBV18; D: TRBD1; J: TRBJ1-3; size: -; DNA: TGTGCCAGCTCACCCCCCCGGACAGGGGCTGGAAACACCATATATTTT; CDR3: CASSPPRTGAGNTIYF